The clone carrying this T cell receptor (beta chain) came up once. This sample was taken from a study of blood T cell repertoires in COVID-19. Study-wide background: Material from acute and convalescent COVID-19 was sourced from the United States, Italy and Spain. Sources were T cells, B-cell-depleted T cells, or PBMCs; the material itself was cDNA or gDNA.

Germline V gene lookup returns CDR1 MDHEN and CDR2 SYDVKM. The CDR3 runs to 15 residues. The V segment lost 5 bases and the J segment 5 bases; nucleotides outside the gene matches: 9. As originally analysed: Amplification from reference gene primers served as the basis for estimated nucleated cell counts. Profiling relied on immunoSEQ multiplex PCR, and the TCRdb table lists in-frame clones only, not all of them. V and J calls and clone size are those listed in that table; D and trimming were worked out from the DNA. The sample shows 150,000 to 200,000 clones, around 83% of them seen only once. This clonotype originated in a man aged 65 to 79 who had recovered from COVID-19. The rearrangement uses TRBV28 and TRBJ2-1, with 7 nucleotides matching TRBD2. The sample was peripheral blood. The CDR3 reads CASSVTTSAHNEQFF. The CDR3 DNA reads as TGTGCCAGCAGTGTAACAACTAGCGCTCACAATGAGCAGTTCTTC. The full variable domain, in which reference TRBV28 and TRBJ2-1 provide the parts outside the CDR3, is DVKVTQSSRYLVKRTGEKVFLECVQDMDHENMFWYRQDPGLGLRLIYFSYDVKMKEKGDIPEGYSVSREKKERFSLILESASTNQTSMYLCASSVTTSAHNEQFFGPGTRLTVL.